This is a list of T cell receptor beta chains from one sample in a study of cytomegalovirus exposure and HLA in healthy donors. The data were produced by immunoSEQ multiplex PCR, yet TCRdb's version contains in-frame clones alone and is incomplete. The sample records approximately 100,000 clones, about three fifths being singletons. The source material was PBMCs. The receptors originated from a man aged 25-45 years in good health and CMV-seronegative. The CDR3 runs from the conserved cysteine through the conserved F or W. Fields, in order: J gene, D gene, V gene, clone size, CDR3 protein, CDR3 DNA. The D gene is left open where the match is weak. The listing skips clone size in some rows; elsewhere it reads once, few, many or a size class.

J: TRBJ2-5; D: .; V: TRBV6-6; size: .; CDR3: CASSWEVGVQETQYF; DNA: TGTGCCAGCAGTTGGGAGGTCGGGGTACAAGAGACCCAGTACTTC
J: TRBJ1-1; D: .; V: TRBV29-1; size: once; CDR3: CSVETTGTPEAFF; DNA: TGCAGCGTTGAAACAACAGGGACGCCTGAAGCTTTCTTT
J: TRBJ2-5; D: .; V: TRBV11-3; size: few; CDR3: CASSLDGTIEETQYF; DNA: TGTGCCAGCAGCTTAGATGGCACCATCGAAGAGACCCAGTACTTC
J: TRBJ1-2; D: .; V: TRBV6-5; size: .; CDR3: CASSYSGSPRPGYTF; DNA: TGTGCCAGCAGTTACTCCGGGAGTCCGAGGCCTGGCTACACCTTC
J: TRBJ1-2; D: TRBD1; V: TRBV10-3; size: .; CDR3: CAISEPGGDSSRKDYGYTF; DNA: TGTGCCATCAGTGAGCCCGGTGGGGACAGCAGTAGGAAAGATTATGGCTACACCTTC
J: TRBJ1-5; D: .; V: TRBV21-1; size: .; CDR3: CASRGHQPQHF; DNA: TGTGCCAGCCGAGGGCATCAGCCCCAGCATTTT
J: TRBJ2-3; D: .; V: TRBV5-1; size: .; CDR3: CASSWGKSGDTQYF; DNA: TGCGCCAGCAGCTGGGGCAAAAGTGGGGATACGCAGTATTTT
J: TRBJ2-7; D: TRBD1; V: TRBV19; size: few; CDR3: CASSIQGAYEQYF; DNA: TGTGCCAGTAGTATTCAGGGGGCCTACGAGCAGTACTTC
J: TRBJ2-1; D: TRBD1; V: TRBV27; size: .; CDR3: CASSLGTGGDDEQFF; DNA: TGTGCCAGCAGTTTAGGGACAGGGGGCGACGATGAGCAGTTCTTC
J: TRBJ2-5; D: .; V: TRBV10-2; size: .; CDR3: CASSDPRRETQHF; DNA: TGCGCCAGCAGTGACCCTAGGAGGGAGACCCAGCACTTC
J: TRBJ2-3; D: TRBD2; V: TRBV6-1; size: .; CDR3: CASSEISNGLAGKDTQYF; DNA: TGTGCCAGCAGTGAAATATCTAACGGACTAGCGGGGAAAGATACGCAGTATTTT
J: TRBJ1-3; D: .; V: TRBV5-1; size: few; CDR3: CASSLETGFGNTIYF; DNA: TGCGCCAGCAGCTTGGAAACGGGGTTCGGAAACACCATATATTTT
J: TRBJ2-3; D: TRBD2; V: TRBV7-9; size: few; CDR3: CASSDRLAGPKDTQYF; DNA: TGTGCCAGCAGCGACCGACTAGCGGGGCCTAAAGATACGCAGTATTTT